The 2 T cell receptor beta chains in this list originate from one sample, sequenced in a study of OX40 agonist ivuxolimab in advanced cancers. Preparation of the library involved the immunoSEQ multiplex PCR assay. Entries here come from immuneACCESS through TCRdb and include only in-frame sequences with V and J called. Some clones fail to appear in such tables; in the studies checked, an unresolved V gene covers under half of the shortfall, and the cause of the remainder is unknown. A total of almost 85,000 clones appear in this sample, about 94% of them only once. The ten biggest clones cover roughly 9.6% of the sample. Source: CD4+ or CD8+ T cells sorted from blood, taken in a trial of the OX40 agonist ivuxolimab. These receptor sequences come from an adult with an advanced solid tumor such as melanoma, head and neck, liver or kidney cancer.

A note on this clone: The identical CDR3 is also encoded by other nucleotide sequences in the sample. Written as DNA, the CDR3 is TGTGCCAGCCGGTCAGGTAGCTCCTACGAGCAGTACTTC. Translated: CASRSGSSYEQYF. This sequence joins TRBV7-9 and TRBJ2-7; D unclear. The germline V gene encodes CDR1 SEHNR and CDR2 FQNEAQ (reference sequence). With 8 bases removed from V and 0 bases from J, the gap between germline ends came to 11 bases. The CDR3 covers 13 residues.

This chain uses TRBV30 with TRBJ2-1; TRBD2 might be the D (6 bases). The V end lost 0 bases, the J end lost 1 base, and 10 bases lay between the germline ends. The CDR3 length is 15 residues. Germline V gives CDR1 GTSNPN, CDR2 SVGIG (reference sequence). CDR3: CAWSVEGGSYNEQFF. CDR3 in DNA: TGTGCCTGGAGTGTCGAGGGAGGTTCCTACAATGAGCAGTTCTTC.